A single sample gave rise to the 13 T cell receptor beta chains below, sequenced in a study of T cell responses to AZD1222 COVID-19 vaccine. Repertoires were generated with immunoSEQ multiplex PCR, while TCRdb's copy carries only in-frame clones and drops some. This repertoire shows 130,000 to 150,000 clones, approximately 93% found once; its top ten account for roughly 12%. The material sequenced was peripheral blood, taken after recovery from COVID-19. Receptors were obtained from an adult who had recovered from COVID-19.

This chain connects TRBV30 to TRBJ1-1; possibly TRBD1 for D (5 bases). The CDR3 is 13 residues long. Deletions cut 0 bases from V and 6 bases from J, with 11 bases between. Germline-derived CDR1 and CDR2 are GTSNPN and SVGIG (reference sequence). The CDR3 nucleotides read TGTGCCTGGAGTGTCGGGGGATATGCTGAAGCTTTCTTT. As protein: CAWSVGGYAEAFF.

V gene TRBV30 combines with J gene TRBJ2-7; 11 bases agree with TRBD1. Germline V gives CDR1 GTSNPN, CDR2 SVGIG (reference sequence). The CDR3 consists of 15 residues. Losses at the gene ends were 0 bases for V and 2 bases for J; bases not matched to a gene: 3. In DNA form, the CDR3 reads TGTGCCTGGAGTGTACCGGGACAGGGGGCCTACGAGCAGTACTTC. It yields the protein CAWSVPGQGAYEQYF. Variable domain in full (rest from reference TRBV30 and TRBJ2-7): SQTIHQWPATLVQPVGSPLSLECTVEGTSNPNLYWYRQAAGRGLQLLFYSVGIGQISSEVPQNLSASRPQDRQFILSSKKLLLSDSGFYLCAWSVPGQGAYEQYFGPGTRLTVT.

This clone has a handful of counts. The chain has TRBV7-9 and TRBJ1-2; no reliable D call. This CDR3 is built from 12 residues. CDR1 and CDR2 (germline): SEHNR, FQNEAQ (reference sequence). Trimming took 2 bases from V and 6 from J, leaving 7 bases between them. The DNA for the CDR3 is TGTGCCAGCAGCTTACTTAAGAATGGCTACACCTTC. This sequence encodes CASSLLKNGYTF.

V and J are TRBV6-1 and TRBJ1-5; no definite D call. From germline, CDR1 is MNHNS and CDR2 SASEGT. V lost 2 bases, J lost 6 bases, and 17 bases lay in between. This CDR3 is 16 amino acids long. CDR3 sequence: CASSEQDGMVGQPQHF. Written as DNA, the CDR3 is TGTGCCAGCAGTGAACAGGACGGCATGGTGGGTCAGCCCCAGCATTTT.

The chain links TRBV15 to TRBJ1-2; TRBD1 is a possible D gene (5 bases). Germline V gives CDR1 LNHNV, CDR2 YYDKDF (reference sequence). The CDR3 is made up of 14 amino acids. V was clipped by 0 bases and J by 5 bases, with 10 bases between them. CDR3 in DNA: TGTGCCACCAGCAGAGAGGCAGGGACTTATGGCTACACCTTC. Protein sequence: CATSREAGTYGYTF.

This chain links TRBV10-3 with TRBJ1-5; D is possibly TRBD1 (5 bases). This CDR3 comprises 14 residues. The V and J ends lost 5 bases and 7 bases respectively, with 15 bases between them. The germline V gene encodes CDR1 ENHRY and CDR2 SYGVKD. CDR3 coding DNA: TGTGCCATCAGTTCCAACGACCGGGACCAGCCCCAGCATTTT. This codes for CAISSNDRDQPQHF.

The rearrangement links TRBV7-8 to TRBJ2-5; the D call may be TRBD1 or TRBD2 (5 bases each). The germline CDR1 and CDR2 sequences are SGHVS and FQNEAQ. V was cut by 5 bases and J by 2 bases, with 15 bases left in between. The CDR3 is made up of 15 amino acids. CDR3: CASSPGTVFQETQYF. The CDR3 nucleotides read TGTGCCAGCAGCCCAGGGACCGTATTTCAAGAGACCCAGTACTTC.

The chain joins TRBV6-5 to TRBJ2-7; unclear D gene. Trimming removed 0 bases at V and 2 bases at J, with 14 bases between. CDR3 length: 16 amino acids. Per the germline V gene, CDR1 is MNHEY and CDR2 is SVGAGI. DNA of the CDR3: TGTGCCAGCAGTTACTCGATGGTCGGAGCTACCTACGAGCAGTACTTC. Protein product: CASSYSMVGATYEQYF.

The CDR3 protein is CASHPRDTGELFF. The CDR3, as DNA: TGTGCCAGCCACCCCAGGGACACCGGGGAGCTGTTTTTT. This chain joins TRBV5-4 and TRBJ2-2; D possibly corresponds to TRBD1 (5 bases). V gave up 7 bases and J gave up 3 bases, with 10 bases separating them. In germline, CDR1 is SGHNT, CDR2 YYREEE (reference sequence). The CDR3 runs to 13 residues.

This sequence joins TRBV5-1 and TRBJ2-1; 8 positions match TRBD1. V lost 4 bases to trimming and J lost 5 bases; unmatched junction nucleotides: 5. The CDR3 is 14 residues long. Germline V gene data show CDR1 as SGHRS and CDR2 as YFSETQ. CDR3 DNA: TGCGCCAGCAGCGTCCAGGGGGCTGACAATGAGCAGTTCTTC. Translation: CASSVQGADNEQFF.

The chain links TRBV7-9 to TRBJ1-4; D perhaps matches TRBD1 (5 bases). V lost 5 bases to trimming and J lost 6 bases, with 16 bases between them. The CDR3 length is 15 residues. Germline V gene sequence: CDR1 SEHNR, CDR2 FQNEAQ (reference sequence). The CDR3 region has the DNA TGTGCCAGCAGCCCTTTGGGACCCAGCGATGAAAAACTGTTTTTT. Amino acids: CASSPLGPSDEKLFF.

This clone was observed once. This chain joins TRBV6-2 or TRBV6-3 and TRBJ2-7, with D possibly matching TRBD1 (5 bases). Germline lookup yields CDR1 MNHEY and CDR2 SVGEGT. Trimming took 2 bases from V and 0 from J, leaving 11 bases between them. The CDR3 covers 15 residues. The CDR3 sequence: CASSYRGFSSYEQYF. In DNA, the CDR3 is TGTGCCAGCAGTTACAGGGGATTCAGCTCCTACGAGCAGTACTTC.

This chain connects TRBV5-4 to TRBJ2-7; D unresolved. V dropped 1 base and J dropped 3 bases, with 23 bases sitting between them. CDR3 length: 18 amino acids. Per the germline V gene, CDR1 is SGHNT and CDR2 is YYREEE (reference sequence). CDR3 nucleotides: TGTGCCAGCAGCTTGCTTCTCCTTACGGGCCAAACAGACTACGAGCAGTACTTC. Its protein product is CASSLLLLTGQTDYEQYF.